This T cell receptor beta chain was documented in a study of blood T cell repertoires in COVID-19. V was clipped by 10 bases and J by 7 bases, with 22 bases between them. CDR1 is MNHEY and CDR2 is SMNVEV in the germline V gene (reference sequence). The CDR3 runs to 14 residues. The protocol was immunoSEQ multiplex PCR, while the TCRdb copy is restricted to in-frame clones and leaves out a portion. The profile covers 230,000 or so clones, with 80% to 90% appearing a single time and 7.5% taken by the ten largest. The source material was peripheral blood. The genes are TRBV27 and TRBJ1-2; D call uncertain. This receptor was taken from a woman aged 80 or over with COVID-19, enrolled during active disease. The CDR3 loop is CATGSGIRPFGYTF. CDR3 bases: TGTGCCACGGGGTCCGGGATCCGCCCTTTTGGCTACACCTTC.